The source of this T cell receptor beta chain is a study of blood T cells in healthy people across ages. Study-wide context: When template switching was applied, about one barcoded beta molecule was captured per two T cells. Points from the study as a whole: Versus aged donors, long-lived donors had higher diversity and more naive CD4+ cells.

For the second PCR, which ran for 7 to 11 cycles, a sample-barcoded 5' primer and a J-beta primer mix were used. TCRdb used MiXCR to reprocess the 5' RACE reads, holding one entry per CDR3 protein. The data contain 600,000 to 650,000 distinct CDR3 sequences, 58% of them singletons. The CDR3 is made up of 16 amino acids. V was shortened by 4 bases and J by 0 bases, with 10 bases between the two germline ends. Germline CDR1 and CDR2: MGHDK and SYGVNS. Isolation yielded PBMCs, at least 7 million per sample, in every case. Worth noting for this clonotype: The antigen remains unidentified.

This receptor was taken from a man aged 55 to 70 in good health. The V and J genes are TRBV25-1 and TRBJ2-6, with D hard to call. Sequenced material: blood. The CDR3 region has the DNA TGTGCCAGCAGTGGACACGGGTACTCTGGGGCCAACGTCCTGACTTTC. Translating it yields CASSGHGYSGANVLTF.